Presented here are 22 T cell receptor beta chains from one specimen sequenced in a study of beta chain features in type 1 diabetes. Expressed TCRB transcripts were sequenced because the entire RNA isolate underwent reverse transcription. The protocol was immunoSEQ multiplex PCR, while the TCRdb copy is restricted to in-frame clones and leaves out a portion. Of about 140,000 clones in the sample, over 8% were seen once. The specimen sequenced was central memory CD4+ T cells from blood. The source of these receptors is a middle-aged woman in good health.

A few counts support this clone. The rearrangement links TRBV6-1 to TRBJ2-2, with D possibly being TRBD2 (5 bases). In germline, CDR1 is MNHNS, CDR2 SASEGT. Trimming removed 10 bases from V and 0 bases from J, with 15 bases in between. The CDR3 is 15 amino acids. The CDR3 sequence: CAIKRGIPNTGELFF. The CDR3 DNA reads as TGTGCCATCAAGCGAGGGATTCCGAACACCGGGGAGCTGTTTTTT.

This clone was detected ten times or more. The V and J genes are TRBV5-4 and TRBJ2-5; TRBD1 aligns across 8 bases. Germline values: CDR1 SGHNT, CDR2 YYREEE (reference sequence). Unmatched junction bases numbered 3, after V lost 4 bases and J lost 1 base. The CDR3 is 14 amino acids. The CDR3 DNA is TGTGCCAGCAGCGCCACAGGGGGCCAAGAGACCCAGTACTTC. As protein: CASSATGGQETQYF.

This clone was found a few times. The V gene is TRBV11-2, the J gene TRBJ2-7; 11 bases are shared with TRBD1. Unmatched junction bases numbered 6, after V lost 5 bases and J lost 3 bases. From germline, CDR1 is SGHAT and CDR2 FQNNGV. The CDR3 contains 15 residues. The chain's CDR3 is CASSRPGTGGYEQYF. CDR3 nucleotide sequence: TGTGCCAGCAGCAGGCCCGGGACAGGGGGCTACGAGCAGTACTTC.

This clone occurred a few times. The chain is built from TRBV4-3 and TRBJ2-2; D is possibly TRBD2 (6 bases). V shed 1 base and J shed 3 bases, with 12 bases lying between them. Germline V CDR1 and CDR2: LGHNA, YSLEER. There are 16 residues in the CDR3. CDR3 bases: TGCGCCAGCAGCCAAGCTCCTAGCGAGGACACCGGGGAGCTGTTTTTT. This translates into CASSQAPSEDTGELFF.

This clone was seen only a few times. The rearrangement joins TRBV14 to TRBJ1-2, with D unclear. The CDR3 spans 12 residues. V was shortened by 0 bases and J by 6 bases, with 5 bases between the two germline ends. Germline V gene sequence: CDR1 SGHDN, CDR2 FVKESK. The CDR3 DNA sequence: TGTGCCAGCAGCCAAGAGTGGCATGGCTACACCTTC. Translation gives CASSQEWHGYTF.

The chain carries TRBV5-1 and TRBJ2-7; tentatively, D is TRBD1 (6 bases). Trimming left V 5 bases short and J 3 bases short, with 9 bases between. Germline CDR1 SGHRS, CDR2 YFSETQ. This CDR3 spans 12 amino acids. The CDR3 DNA is TGCGCCAGCAGTCGGGACATCTACGAGCAGTACTTC. Translated, it gives CASSRDIYEQYF.

Only a few counts were recorded for this clone. The chain employs TRBV27 and TRBJ1-2, with a weak D call TRBD1 (6 bases). CDR3 length equals 14 residues. V lost 4 bases, J lost 4 bases, and 13 bases lay in between. Germline V CDR1 and CDR2: MNHEY, SMNVEV (reference sequence). This CDR3 is CASSSRGGAYGYTF. DNA of the CDR3: TGTGCCAGCAGTTCACGAGGGGGGGCCTATGGCTACACCTTC.

V usage is TRBV6-5 and J usage is TRBJ1-2; the match to TRBD1 covers 7 bases. V trimming: 0 bases; J trimming: 4 bases; junction bases outside the gene matches: 8. The CDR3 contains 16 residues. Germline V gene sequence: CDR1 MNHEY, CDR2 SVGAGI. In DNA, the CDR3 is TGTGCCAGCAGTTACTCGGGAAGGGGGCAAGGCTATGGCTACACCTTC. Its translation is CASSYSGRGQGYGYTF.

This clone was detected many times. This chain connects TRBV9 to TRBJ2-3; D perhaps matches TRBD2 (6 bases). Germline CDR1 and CDR2: SGDLS and YYNGEE. V gave up 0 bases and J gave up 8 bases, with 16 bases separating them. CDR3 length: 15 residues. CDR3 DNA sequence: TGTGCCAGCAGCGTAGCTCCCGGGGGAGCTGTTACGCAGTATTTT. This sequence encodes CASSVAPGGAVTQYF. Combining the CDR3 with reference TRBV9 and TRBJ2-3 gives the whole variable domain DSGVTQTPKHLITATGQRVTLRCSPRSGDLSVYWYQQSLDQGLQFLIQYYNGEERAKGNILERFSAQQFPDLHSELNLSSLELGDSALYFCASSVAPGGAVTQYFGPGTRLTVL.

The chain couples TRBV5-1 to TRBJ2-6; D is ambiguous. From germline, CDR1 is SGHRS and CDR2 YFSETQ. Trimming cost V 4 bases and J 0 bases, with 11 bases left between them. This CDR3 has 16 residues. The DNA for the CDR3 is TGCGCCAGCAGCCTTGAGACGGGCTCTGGGGCCAACGTCCTGACTTTC. Amino acid sequence: CASSLETGSGANVLTF.

The V call is TRBV10-1, the J call TRBJ1-5, with 7 nucleotides matching TRBD1. CDR3 size: 17 residues. The germline V gene has CDR1 WNHNN and CDR2 SYGVQD (reference sequence). Losses at the gene ends were 4 bases for V and 3 bases for J; bases not matched to a gene: 12. For the CDR3, the DNA is TGCGCCAGCAGTGTTAGGGCAGGGGGTGGCATCAATCAGCCCCAGCATTTT. Amino acid sequence: CASSVRAGGGINQPQHF.

The chain joins TRBV27 to TRBJ2-6; 8 bases fit TRBD1. CDR3 length: 14 residues. CDR1 is MNHEY, CDR2 SMNVEV, per germline (reference sequence). Trimming took 3 bases from V and 12 from J; bases not matched to a gene: 7. Written as DNA, the CDR3 is TGTGCCAGCAGTTTTACAGGGGGGTTTATCGTCCTGACTTTC. This translates into CASSFTGGFIVLTF.

This clone came up many times. The chain links TRBV7-2 to TRBJ2-5; 9 bases align to TRBD1. The CDR3 covers 13 residues. CDR1 and CDR2 (germline): SGHTA, FQGNSA. J lost 4 bases, V lost 6 bases, and 3 bases had no gene match. CDR3 sequence (DNA): TGTGCCAGCAGGCCGGGACAGGGAGAGACCCAGTACTTC. Protein: CASRPGQGETQYF.

The sample holds a few counts of this clone. The chain links TRBV7-9 to TRBJ1-1; no clear D gene. The CDR3 spans 10 residues. In germline, CDR1 is SEHNR, CDR2 FQNEAQ (reference sequence). V was cut by 5 bases and J by 11 bases, with 9 bases left in between. CDR3 DNA sequence: TGTGCCAGCAGCCACATGTCGGCTTTCTTT. Translation: CASSHMSAFF.

CDR3 region: CASSLPTGGYNEQFF. The CDR3 coding sequence is TGTGCCAGCAGCTTGCCGACAGGGGGCTACAATGAGCAGTTCTTC. The chain uses TRBV5-6 and TRBJ2-1; 9 positions match TRBD1. The length of the CDR3 is 15 residues. Germline V gives CDR1 SGHDT, CDR2 YYEEEE. V lost 1 base, J lost 3 bases, and 2 bases stayed unmatched.

This clone was seen many times. The gene calls are TRBV5-1 and TRBJ2-7; D uncertain. This CDR3 spans 13 amino acids. V was shortened by 4 bases and J by 7 bases, with 15 bases between the two germline ends. The V gene's germline CDR1 is SGHRS and CDR2 YFSETQ. CDR3 region: CASSPTRQREQYF. The CDR3 bases are TGCGCCAGCAGCCCGACAAGGCAAAGAGAGCAGTACTTC.

The V call is TRBV6-6, the J call TRBJ1-6, with D possibly being TRBD1 (6 bases). The ends were cut back, 5 bases at V and 7 bases at J, with 12 bases in the middle. This CDR3 comprises 14 residues. The germline V gene has CDR1 MNHNY and CDR2 SVGAGI (reference sequence). CDR3 nucleotide sequence: TGTGCCAGCAGTCCAGGGGTACGAAATTCACCCCTCCACTTT. Translating gives CASSPGVRNSPLHF.

The genes are TRBV5-4 and TRBJ1-1, with 7 bases that match TRBD1. This CDR3 is 14 amino acids long. V trimming: 4 bases; J trimming: 10 bases; junction bases outside the gene matches: 13. Germline V lookup: CDR1 SGHNT, CDR2 YYREEE (reference sequence). As DNA, the CDR3 is TGTGCCAGCAGCGGCGGGACAGAGCTACTTGGAGCTTTCTTT. Its protein product is CASSGGTELLGAFF.

This clone showed up many times. The rearrangement joins TRBV5-1 to TRBJ2-2; D not resolved. V was pared by 4 bases and J by 7 bases, with 8 bases between. Germline V gene data show CDR1 as SGHRS and CDR2 as YFSETQ. The CDR3 sequence is 12 residues long. The CDR3 region is CASSASIGELFF. Here the CDR3 DNA reads TGCGCCAGCAGCGCGTCAATCGGGGAGCTGTTTTTT.

This clone was observed a handful of times. The chain has TRBV25-1 and TRBJ2-7; D is perhaps TRBD1 (6 bases). This CDR3 spans 16 amino acids. The V and J ends lost 3 bases and 1 base respectively, with 16 bases between them. Germline-derived CDR1 and CDR2 are MGHDK and SYGVNS. For the CDR3, the DNA is TGTGCCAGCAGTGATTGGTCTACAGGGACGTCCTACGAGCAGTACTTC. Translating gives CASSDWSTGTSYEQYF.

In its sample, this clone was seen a few times. The chain couples TRBV6-5 to TRBJ1-6; D possibly corresponds to TRBD1 (6 bases). This CDR3 has 13 residues. The V end was cut by 6 bases, the J end by 8 bases, with 11 bases between. The germline V gene has CDR1 MNHEY and CDR2 SVGAGI. CDR3 nucleotides: TGTGCCAGCAGACCCTGGACAGATTCACCCCTCCACTTT. Its protein product is CASRPWTDSPLHF.

This clone was picked up many times. Other DNA sequences in the same sample also yield this CDR3. The chain has TRBV6-6 and TRBJ1-6; 8 bases agree with TRBD1. CDR1 and CDR2 from the germline V gene are MNHNY and SVGAGI (reference sequence). The CDR3 runs 13 residues. The ends lost 4 bases at V and 10 bases at J; junction bases unmatched: 3. The CDR3, as DNA: TGTGCCAGCAGTTCAGGGACAGGCTCACCCCTCCACTTT. This gives the protein CASSSGTGSPLHF.